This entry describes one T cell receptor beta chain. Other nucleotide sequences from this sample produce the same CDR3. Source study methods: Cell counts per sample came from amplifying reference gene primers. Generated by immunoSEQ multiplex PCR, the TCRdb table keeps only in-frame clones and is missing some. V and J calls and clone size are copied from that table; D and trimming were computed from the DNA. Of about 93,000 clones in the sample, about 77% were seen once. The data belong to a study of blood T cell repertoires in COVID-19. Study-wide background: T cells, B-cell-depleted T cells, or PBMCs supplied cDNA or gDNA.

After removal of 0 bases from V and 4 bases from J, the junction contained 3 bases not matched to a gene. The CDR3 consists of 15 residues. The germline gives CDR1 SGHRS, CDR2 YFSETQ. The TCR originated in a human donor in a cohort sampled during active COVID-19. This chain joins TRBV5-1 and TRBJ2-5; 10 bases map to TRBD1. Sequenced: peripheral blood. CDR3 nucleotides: TGCGCCAGCAGCTTGGGACAGGGGGCCGGAGAGACCCAGTACTTC. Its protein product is CASSLGQGAGETQYF.